Listed below are T cell receptor beta chains from one sample, sequenced in a study of T cell repertoires in cytomegalovirus infection. TCRdb re-called the reads through MiXCR, storing one row per CDR3 protein. This table has hundreds of thousands of distinct CDR3 sequences, about 40% appearing once. The sequenced material came from PBMCs. The receptor set was obtained from a human donor in good health (CMV status not recorded). Some clones in this sample may be carry-over from other donors' samples. Both conserved end residues are part of each CDR3. Fields, in order: CDR3 length, clone size, V gene, D gene, J gene, CDR3 DNA, CDR3 protein. The D gene is left open where the match is weak. The size field is filled for only some rows; it gives once, few, many or a size class.

16,NA,TRBV12-3/TRBV12-4,TRBD1,TRBJ1-5,TGTGCCAGCAGTTTATTTCTGGGGACAGACAATCAGCCCCAGCATTTT,CASSLFLGTDNQPQHF
15,few,TRBV7-6,TRBD2,TRBJ2-1,TGTGCCAGCAGCTTAGTGAGCGGGAGTTCCCATGAGCAGTTCTTC,CASSLVSGSSHEQFF
17,few,TRBV7-8,TRBD2,TRBJ2-7,TGTGCCAGCAGCCCAGGAGGCGGGACTATTGCCCCCTACGAGCAGTACTTC,CASSPGGGTIAPYEQYF
13,few,TRBV6-5,NA,TRBJ2-1,TGTGCCAGCAGTTACTCAACAGGCAGTGAGCAGTTCTTC,CASSYSTGSEQFF
16,NA,TRBV30,NA,TRBJ1-5,TGTGCCTGGAGTGTTCCATCGGTCGGAGGAAATCAGCCCCAGCATTTT,CAWSVPSVGGNQPQHF
17,few,TRBV11-2,TRBD2,TRBJ2-7,TGTGCCAGCAGCCGAACCGAAGCGGGGGATACCACCTACGAGCAGTACTTC,CASSRTEAGDTTYEQYF
13,NA,TRBV28,NA,TRBJ2-3,TGTGCCAGCAGTTTTCAGAGGGATGATACGCAGTATTTT,CASSFQRDDTQYF
17,NA,TRBV18,TRBD1,TRBJ1-3,TGTGCCAGCTCACCCGGGACAGGTTCGAGCTCTGGAAACACCATATATTTT,CASSPGTGSSSGNTIYF
12,NA,TRBV19,NA,TRBJ2-1,TGTGCCAGTAGTATCGGCCCCGGCGAGCAGTTCTTC,CASSIGPGEQFF
19,NA,TRBV14,TRBD2,TRBJ2-1,TGTGCCAGCAGCCCAGGACTAGCGGGAGGGCCGGCCTCCTACAATGAGCAGTTCTTC,CASSPGLAGGPASYNEQFF
14,few,TRBV7-9,NA,TRBJ1-5,TGTGCCAGCAGCGGCCCGGGCGAGAATCAGCCCCAGCATTTT,CASSGPGENQPQHF
16,NA,TRBV7-8,TRBD2,TRBJ2-7,TGTGCCAGCAGCCCGGGACTAGCGGGAGTTACCTACGAGCAGTACTTC,CASSPGLAGVTYEQYF
14,large,TRBV6-2/TRBV6-3,NA,TRBJ1-2,TGTGCCAGCAGTTACTCGATAGGGACGGATGGCTACACCTTC,CASSYSIGTDGYTF
15,once,TRBV5-1,NA,TRBJ2-3,TGCGCCAGCAGTCAAGAGAACCCTCCACCAGATACGCAGTATTTT,CASSQENPPPDTQYF
14,many,TRBV7-6,NA,TRBJ1-1,TGTGCCAGCAGCCACCCGACGGAAAACACTGAAGCTTTCTTT,CASSHPTENTEAFF
13,many,TRBV7-8,NA,TRBJ1-5,TGTGCCAGCAGCTTAGCCGAGTCAGGGCCCCAGCATTTT,CASSLAESGPQHF
14,NA,TRBV28,NA,TRBJ1-5,TGTGCCAGCAGGGGGACTGCCCGCAATCAGCCCCAGCATTTT,CASRGTARNQPQHF
15,NA,TRBV18,TRBD2,TRBJ2-1,TGTGCCAGCTCACCAGCACTATTGGGGGGGAATGAGCAGTTCTTC,CASSPALLGGNEQFF
15,few,TRBV2,NA,TRBJ2-7,TGTGCCAGCAGTGAGGGCCGCGCGAGATTCTACGAGCAGTACTTC,CASSEGRARFYEQYF
14,NA,TRBV4-2,NA,TRBJ1-2,TGTGCCAGCAGCCATACAGGACCGGTCTATGGCTACACCTTC,CASSHTGPVYGYTF
15,NA,TRBV20-1,TRBD1,TRBJ2-7,TGCAGTGCTAGAGATCCCCTGACAGGGGCTGGCGAGCAGTACTTC,CSARDPLTGAGEQYF
15,NA,TRBV10-3,TRBD2,TRBJ2-1,TGTGCCATCGGGGGGGTAGCGGGGGGAAACAATGAGCAGTTCTTC,CAIGGVAGGNNEQFF
15,few,TRBV7-2,TRBD1,TRBJ1-6,TGTGCCAGCAGCTTAGACAGGGGGGGGAATTCACCCCTCCACTTT,CASSLDRGGNSPLHF